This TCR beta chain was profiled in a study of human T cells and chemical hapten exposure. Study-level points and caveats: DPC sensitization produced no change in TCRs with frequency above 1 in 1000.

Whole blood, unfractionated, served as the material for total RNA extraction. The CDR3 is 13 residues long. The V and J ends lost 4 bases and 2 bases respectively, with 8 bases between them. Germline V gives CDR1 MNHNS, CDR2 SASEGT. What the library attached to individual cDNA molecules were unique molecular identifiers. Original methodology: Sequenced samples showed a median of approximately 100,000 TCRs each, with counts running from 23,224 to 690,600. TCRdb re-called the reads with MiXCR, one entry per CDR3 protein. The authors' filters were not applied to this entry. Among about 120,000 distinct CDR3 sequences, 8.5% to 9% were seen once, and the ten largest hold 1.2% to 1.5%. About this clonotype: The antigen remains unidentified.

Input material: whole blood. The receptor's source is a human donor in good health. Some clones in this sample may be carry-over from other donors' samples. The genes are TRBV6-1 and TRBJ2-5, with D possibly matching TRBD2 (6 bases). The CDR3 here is CASSGDWQETQYF. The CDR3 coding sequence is TGTGCCAGCAGTGGGGACTGGCAAGAGACCCAGTACTTC.